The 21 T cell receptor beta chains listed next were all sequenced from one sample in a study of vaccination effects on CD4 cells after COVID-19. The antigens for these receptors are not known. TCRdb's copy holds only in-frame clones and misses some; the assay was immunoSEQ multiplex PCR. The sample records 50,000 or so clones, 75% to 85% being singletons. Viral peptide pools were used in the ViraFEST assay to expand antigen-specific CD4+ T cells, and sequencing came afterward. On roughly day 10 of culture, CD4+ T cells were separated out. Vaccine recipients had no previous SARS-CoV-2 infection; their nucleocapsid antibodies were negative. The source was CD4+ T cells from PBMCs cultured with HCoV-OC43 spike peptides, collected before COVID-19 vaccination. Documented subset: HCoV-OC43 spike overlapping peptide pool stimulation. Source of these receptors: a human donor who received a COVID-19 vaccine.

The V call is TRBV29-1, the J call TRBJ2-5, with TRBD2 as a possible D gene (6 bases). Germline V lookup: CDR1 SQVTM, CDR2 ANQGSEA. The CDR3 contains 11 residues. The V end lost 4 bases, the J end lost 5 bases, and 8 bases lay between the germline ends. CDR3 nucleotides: TGCAGCGTTGTGGGGAGGGAGACCCAGTACTTC. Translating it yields CSVVGRETQYF. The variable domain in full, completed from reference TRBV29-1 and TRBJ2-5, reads SAVISQKPSRDICQRGTSLTIQCQVDSQVTMMFWYRQQPGQSLTLIATANQGSEATYESGFVIDKFPISRPNLTFSTLTVSNMSPEDSSIYLCSVVGRETQYFGPGTRLLVL.

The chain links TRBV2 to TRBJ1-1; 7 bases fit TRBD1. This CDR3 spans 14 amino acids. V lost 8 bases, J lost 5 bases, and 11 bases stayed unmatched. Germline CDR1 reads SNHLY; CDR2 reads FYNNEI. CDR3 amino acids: CASGRGQGDTEAFF. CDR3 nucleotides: TGTGCCAGCGGGAGGGGGCAGGGGGATACTGAAGCTTTCTTT.

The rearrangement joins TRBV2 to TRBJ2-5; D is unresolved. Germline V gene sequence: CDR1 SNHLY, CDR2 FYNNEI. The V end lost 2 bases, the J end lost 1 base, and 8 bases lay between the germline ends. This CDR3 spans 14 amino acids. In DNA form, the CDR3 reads TGTGCCAGCAGTGAAATCAACTCCCAAGAGACCCAGTACTTC. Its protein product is CASSEINSQETQYF.

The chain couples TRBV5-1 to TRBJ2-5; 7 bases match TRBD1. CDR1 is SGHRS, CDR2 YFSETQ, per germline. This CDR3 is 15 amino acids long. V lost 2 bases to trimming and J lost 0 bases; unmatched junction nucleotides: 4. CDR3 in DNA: TGCGCCAGCAGCTTTGACAGGGAGTACCAAGAGACCCAGTACTTC. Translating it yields CASSFDREYQETQYF.

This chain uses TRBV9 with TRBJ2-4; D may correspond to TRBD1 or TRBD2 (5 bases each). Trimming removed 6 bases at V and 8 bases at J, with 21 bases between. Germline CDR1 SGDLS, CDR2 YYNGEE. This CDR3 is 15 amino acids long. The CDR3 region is CASNSGTAPGHIQYF. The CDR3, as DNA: TGTGCCAGCAACTCCGGGACGGCCCCGGGACACATTCAGTACTTC.

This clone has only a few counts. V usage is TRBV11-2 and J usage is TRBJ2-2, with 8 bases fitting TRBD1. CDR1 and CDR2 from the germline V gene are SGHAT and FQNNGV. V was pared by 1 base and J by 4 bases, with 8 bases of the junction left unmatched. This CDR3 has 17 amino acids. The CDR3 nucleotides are TGTGCCAGCAGCTTAGGGGGGGCCAGGGGGCTCACCGGGGAGCTGTTTTTT. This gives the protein CASSLGGARGLTGELFF.

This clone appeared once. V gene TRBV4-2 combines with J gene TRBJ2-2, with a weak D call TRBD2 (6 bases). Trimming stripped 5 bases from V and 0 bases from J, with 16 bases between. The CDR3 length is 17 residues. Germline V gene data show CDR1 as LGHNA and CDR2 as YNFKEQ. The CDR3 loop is CASSKRVAGTNTGELFF. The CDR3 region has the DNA TGTGCCAGCAGCAAACGCGTCGCGGGGACGAACACCGGGGAGCTGTTTTTT.

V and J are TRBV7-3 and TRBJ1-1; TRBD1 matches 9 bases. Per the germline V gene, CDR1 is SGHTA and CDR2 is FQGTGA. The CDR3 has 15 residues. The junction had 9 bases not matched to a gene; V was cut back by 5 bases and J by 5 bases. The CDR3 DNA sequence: TGTGCCAGCAGCCAGTCCGGGACAGGGAAGACTGAAGCTTTCTTT. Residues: CASSQSGTGKTEAFF.

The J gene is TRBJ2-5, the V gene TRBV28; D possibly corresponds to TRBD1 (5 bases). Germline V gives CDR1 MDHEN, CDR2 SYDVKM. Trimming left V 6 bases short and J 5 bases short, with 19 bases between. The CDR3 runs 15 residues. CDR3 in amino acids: CASRTYTIGDETQYF. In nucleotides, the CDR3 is TGTGCCAGCAGAACTTACACCATAGGGGATGAGACCCAGTACTTC.

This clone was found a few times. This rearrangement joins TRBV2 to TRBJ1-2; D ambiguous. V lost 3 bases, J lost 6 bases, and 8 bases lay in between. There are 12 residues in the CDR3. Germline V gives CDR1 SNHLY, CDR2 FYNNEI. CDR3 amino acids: CASSDGWDGYTF. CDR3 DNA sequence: TGTGCCAGCAGTGACGGGTGGGATGGCTACACCTTC.

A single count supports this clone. The CDR3 loop is CASGGGLATDTQYF. The CDR3 DNA reads TGTGCCAGCGGGGGGGGACTCGCCACAGATACGCAGTATTTT. The chain combines TRBV2 with TRBJ2-3, with 7 bases lining up with TRBD2. Trimming removed 8 bases from V and 2 bases from J; junction bases left unmatched: 7. Germline assignment: CDR1 SNHLY and CDR2 FYNNEI. There are 14 residues in the CDR3.

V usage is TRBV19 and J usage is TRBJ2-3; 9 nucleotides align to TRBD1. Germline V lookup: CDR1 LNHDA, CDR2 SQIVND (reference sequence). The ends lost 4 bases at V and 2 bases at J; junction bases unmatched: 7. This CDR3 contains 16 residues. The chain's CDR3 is CASSTGQGDPTDTQYF. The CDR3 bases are TGTGCCAGTAGTACGGGACAGGGAGACCCCACAGATACGCAGTATTTT.

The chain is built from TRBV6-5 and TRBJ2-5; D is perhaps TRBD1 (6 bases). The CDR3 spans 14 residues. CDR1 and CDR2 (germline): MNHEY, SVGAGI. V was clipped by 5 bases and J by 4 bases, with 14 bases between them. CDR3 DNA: TGTGCCAGCAGTCCCCAGGACAGAAGAGAGACCCAGTACTTC. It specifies CASSPQDRRETQYF.

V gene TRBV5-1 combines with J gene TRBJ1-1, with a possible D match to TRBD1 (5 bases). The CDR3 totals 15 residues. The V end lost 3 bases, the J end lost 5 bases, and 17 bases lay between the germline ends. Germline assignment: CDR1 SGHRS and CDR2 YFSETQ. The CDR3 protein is CASSSGPGMETEAFF. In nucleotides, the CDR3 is TGCGCCAGCAGCTCAGGGCCGGGGATGGAAACTGAAGCTTTCTTT.

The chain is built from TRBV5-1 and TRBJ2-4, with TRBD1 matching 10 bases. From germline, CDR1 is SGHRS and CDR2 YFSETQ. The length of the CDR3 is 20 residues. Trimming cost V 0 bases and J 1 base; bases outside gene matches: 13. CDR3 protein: CASSLVPDRGMAVAKNIQYF. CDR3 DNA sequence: TGCGCCAGCAGCTTGGTTCCGGACAGGGGGATGGCGGTCGCCAAAAACATTCAGTACTTC.

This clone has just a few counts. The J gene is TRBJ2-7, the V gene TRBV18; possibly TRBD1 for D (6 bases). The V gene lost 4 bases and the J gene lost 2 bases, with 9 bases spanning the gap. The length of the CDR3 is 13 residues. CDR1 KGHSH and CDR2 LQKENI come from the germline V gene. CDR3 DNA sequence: TGTGCCAGCTCACTGCCAGGGGCCTACGAGCAGTACGTC. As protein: CASSLPGAYEQYV.

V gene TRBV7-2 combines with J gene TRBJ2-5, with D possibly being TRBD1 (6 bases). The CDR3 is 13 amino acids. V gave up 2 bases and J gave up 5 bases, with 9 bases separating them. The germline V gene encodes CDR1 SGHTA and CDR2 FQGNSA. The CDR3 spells CASSLNRVETQYF. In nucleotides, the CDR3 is TGTGCCAGCAGCTTAAACAGGGTGGAGACCCAGTACTTC.

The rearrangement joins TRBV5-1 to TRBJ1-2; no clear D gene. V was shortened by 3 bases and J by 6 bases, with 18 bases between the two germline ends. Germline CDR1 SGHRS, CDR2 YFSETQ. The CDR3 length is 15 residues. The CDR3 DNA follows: TGCGCCAGCAGCTCCACCACCGACGGGGTGGATGGCTACACCTTC. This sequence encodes CASSSTTDGVDGYTF.

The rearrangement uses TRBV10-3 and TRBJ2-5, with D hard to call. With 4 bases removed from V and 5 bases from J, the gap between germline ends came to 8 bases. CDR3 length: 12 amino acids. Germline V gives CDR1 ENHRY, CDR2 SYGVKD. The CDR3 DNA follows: TGTGCCATCAGTGGGGGATCGGAGACCCAGTACTTC. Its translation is CAISGGSETQYF.

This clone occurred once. CDR3 in DNA: TGTGCCACCAGCGCCACAGGGGGCATTTCACCCCTCCACTTT. It specifies CATSATGGISPLHF. This rearrangement joins TRBV15 to TRBJ1-6; 9 positions agree with TRBD1. J lost 9 bases, V lost 5 bases, and 5 bases had no gene match. CDR1 is LNHNV, CDR2 YYDKDF, per germline (reference sequence). The CDR3 runs 14 residues.

The CDR3 region has the DNA TGTGCCAGCAAAGGGACGGGTTTTCGCACCGGGGAGCTGTTTTTT. It encodes CASKGTGFRTGELFF. V is TRBV28 and J is TRBJ2-2; tentatively, D is TRBD1 or TRBD2 (5 bases each). The CDR3 loop spans 15 amino acids. Germline CDR1 is MDHEN and CDR2 is SYDVKM. V was pared by 7 bases and J by 4 bases, with 16 bases between.